These 3 T cell receptor beta chains were sequenced from one sample in a study of radiotherapy plus CTLA-4 blockade in lung cancer. Sequencing was performed with immunoSEQ multiplex PCR; in TCRdb, only in-frame clones are kept and a portion is missing. The sample comprises approximately 45,000 clones, around 63% of which are singletons, and around 20% rests with the top ten. The input for sequencing was peripheral blood, taken from a patient treated with radiotherapy plus ipilimumab. The receptors stem from a human donor with non-small cell lung cancer who had a partial response to radiotherapy plus ipilimumab.

The rearrangement joins TRBV5-5 to TRBJ2-5; D is perhaps TRBD2 (5 bases). The J call may be wrong; the DNA end is better matched by TRBJ2-7. From germline, CDR1 is SGHKS and CDR2 YYEKEE (reference sequence). This CDR3 spans 15 amino acids. The CDR3 protein is CASSFLGAGSYEQYF. The DNA for the CDR3 is TGTGCCAGCAGCTTTTTGGGAGCTGGATCCTACGAGCAGTACTTC.

This clone appeared many times. V and J are TRBV2 and TRBJ2-1, with 8 bases identical to TRBD1. This CDR3 has 13 amino acids. V was pared by 6 bases and J by 9 bases, with 7 bases of the junction left unmatched. Germline V CDR1 and CDR2: SNHLY, FYNNEI. The CDR3 DNA is TGTGCCAGCAGCTACGGACAGGGACGTGAGCAGTTCTTC. It specifies CASSYGQGREQFF. Variable domain in full (rest from reference TRBV2 and TRBJ2-1): EPEVTQTPSHQVTQMGQEVILRCVPISNHLYFYWYRQILGQKVEFLVSFYNNEISEKSEIFDDQFSVERPDGSNFTLKIRSTKLEDSAMYFCASSYGQGREQFFGPGTRLTVL.

In this sample, this clone turned up a few times. The chain has TRBV5-4 and TRBJ1-1; 7 positions match TRBD1. V lost 4 bases, J lost 3 bases, and 3 bases stayed unmatched. The CDR3 contains 13 residues. CDR1 is SGHNT, CDR2 YYREEE, per germline (reference sequence). The CDR3 here is CASSPTGDTEAFF. For the CDR3, the DNA is TGTGCCAGCAGCCCCACAGGGGACACTGAAGCTTTCTTT.